This T cell receptor (beta chain) appears in the sequencing data of a study of T cells in women clearing cervical HPV infection. The protocol was immunoSEQ multiplex PCR, while the TCRdb copy is restricted to in-frame clones and leaves out a portion. This sample's clone table lists approximately 39,000 clones. Sequenced sample: blood buffy coat. The sequence derives from a woman between 18 and 70 years old with a cervical HPV16 infection that either progressed to CIN3+ or cleared (not recorded which).

The DNA read from the CDR3 is TGTGCCAGCAGCCAGGCCCAGGAGATCTATGGC. Its protein is CASSQAQEIYG. The full CDR3 protein reads CASSQAQEIYGYTF. The chain couples TRBV7-2 to TRBJ1-2; D is undetermined. The sequenced fragment ends 3 residues before the CDR3 boundary, so the rest is inferred from the germline J gene. The CDR3 covers 14 residues. Looked up from germline, CDR1 is SGHTA and CDR2 is FQGNSA. V was pared by 5 bases and J by 4 bases, with 14 bases between.